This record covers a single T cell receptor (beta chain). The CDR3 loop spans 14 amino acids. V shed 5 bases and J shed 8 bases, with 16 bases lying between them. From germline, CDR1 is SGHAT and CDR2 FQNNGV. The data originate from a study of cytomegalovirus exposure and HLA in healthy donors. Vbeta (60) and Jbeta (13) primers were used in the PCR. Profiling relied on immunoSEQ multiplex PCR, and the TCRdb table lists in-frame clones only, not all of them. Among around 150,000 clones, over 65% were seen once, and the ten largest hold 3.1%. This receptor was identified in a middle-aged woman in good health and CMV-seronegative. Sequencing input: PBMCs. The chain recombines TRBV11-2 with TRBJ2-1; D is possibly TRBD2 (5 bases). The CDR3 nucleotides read TGTGCCAGCAGCACCCCGCTCCTAGCCTATGAGCAGTTCTTC. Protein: CASSTPLLAYEQFF.